A selection of T cell receptor beta chains follows, all from one sample in a study of cytotoxic CD8 clonotypes in ibrutinib-treated CLL. Using immunoSEQ multiplex PCR, the repertoire was profiled, and TCRdb retains in-frame clones only, with some absent. Of hundreds of thousands of clones listed, roughly 79% are singletons. Source: PBMCs, taken before ibrutinib treatment. These receptors were obtained from a human donor with chronic lymphocytic leukemia. CDR3s include the opening cysteine and the closing phenylalanine or tryptophan. A D gene is named only where the DNA matches it firmly. Clone size, where shown, is once, few, many, or a class for clones that have expanded.

>once|TRBJ1-5|-|TRBV10-3
CAISEESVAGGRQPQHF
TGTGCCATCAGTGAAGAAAGTGTGGCGGGAGGCAGGCAGCCCCAGCATTTT
>-|TRBJ1-1|-|TRBV4-3
CASSQSPARDTEAFF
TGCGCCAGCAGCCAATCCCCCGCAAGAGACACTGAAGCTTTCTTT
>-|TRBJ1-2|-|TRBV6-6
CASNGAGTNYGYTF
TGTGCCAGCAACGGGGCAGGAACCAACTATGGCTACACCTTC
>-|TRBJ1-1|TRBD1|TRBV5-1
CASSLRTGGDTEAFF
TGCGCCAGCAGCCTGCGGACAGGGGGGGACACTGAAGCTTTCTTT
>few|TRBJ2-7|TRBD2|TRBV5-1
CASSLAASGSYEQYF
TGCGCCAGCAGCTTGGCTGCTAGCGGGAGCTACGAGCAGTACTTC
>-|TRBJ1-1|TRBD1|TRBV18
CASSPLGQVNTEAFF
TGTGCCAGCTCACCCCTAGGACAGGTGAACACTGAAGCTTTCTTT
>once|TRBJ1-5|-|TRBV7-9
CASSLGVSQPQHF
TGTGCCAGCAGCTTAGGAGTTAGTCAGCCCCAGCATTTT
>-|TRBJ1-2|-|TRBV19
CASSIPGRDYGYTF
TGTGCCAGTAGTATCCCAGGCAGGGACTATGGCTACACCTTC
>once|TRBJ2-1|-|TRBV1
CTSSQRGRADRNEQFF
TGCACCAGCAGCCAAAGGGGTCGGGCCGATAGGAATGAGCAGTTCTTC
>-|TRBJ2-1|-|TRBV5-8
CASTKGLTSYNEQFF
TGTGCCAGCACCAAGGGACTTACATCCTACAATGAGCAGTTCTTC
>-|TRBJ2-5|TRBD1|TRBV7-3
CASSRTGRIQETQYF
TGTGCCAGCAGCCGGACAGGGAGGATCCAAGAGACCCAGTACTTC
>-|TRBJ1-2|TRBD1|TRBV6-6
CASSYVDRVYGYTF
TGTGCCAGCAGTTACGTTGACAGGGTGTATGGCTACACCTTC
>-|TRBJ2-1|-|TRBV18
CASSPPSNLRQFF
TGTGCCAGCTCACCACCATCAAATCTTCGGCAGTTCTTC
>-|TRBJ1-4|-|TRBV9
CASGSGRGKEKLFF
TGTGCCAGCGGATCGGGACGAGGAAAGGAAAAACTGTTTTTT
>-|TRBJ2-1|TRBD2|TRBV6-1
CASSEQGLAGGFPREQFF
TGTGCCAGCAGTGAACAGGGCTTAGCGGGAGGGTTCCCCCGTGAGCAGTTCTTC
>-|TRBJ2-5|-|TRBV29-1
CSVTPRRDQETQYF
TGCAGCGTGACTCCGCGTCGGGACCAAGAGACCCAGTACTTC
>-|TRBJ2-1|TRBD2|TRBV6-1
CASSEGLAGGPYEQFF
TGTGCCAGCAGTGAAGGTCTAGCGGGAGGACCCTATGAGCAGTTCTTC
>few|TRBJ1-1|-|TRBV5-4
CASSLVSGYTEAFF
TGTGCCAGCAGCTTGGTATCGGGGTACACTGAAGCTTTCTTT
>-|TRBJ1-1|-|TRBV10-3
CAPHSDPEQSWREVTEAFF
TGTGCCCCTCACTCGGACCCGGAGCAGTCGTGGAGGGAGGTCACTGAAGCTTTCTTT
>-|TRBJ1-5|-|TRBV12-5
CASGDPLTQYQPQHF
TGTGCTAGTGGTGACCCGTTGACTCAGTATCAGCCCCAGCATTTT
>-|TRBJ2-1|-|TRBV11-2
CASSLEAYNEQFF
TGTGCCAGCAGCTTAGAGGCCTACAATGAGCAGTTCTTC
>-|TRBJ2-3|-|TRBV15
CATSRETDSSTDTQYF
TGTGCCACCAGCAGAGAAACAGATTCTAGCACAGATACGCAGTATTTT
>-|TRBJ2-3|-|TRBV28
CASSTGNTDTQYF
TGTGCCAGCAGTACGGGGAACACAGATACGCAGTATTTT
>-|TRBJ1-5|-|TRBV4-3
CASSQDRGYSNQPQHF
TGCGCCAGCAGCCAAGACAGGGGATATAGCAATCAGCCCCAGCATTTT
>few|TRBJ2-6|-|TRBV5-1
CASSFLVTMSSGANVLTF
TGCGCCAGCAGCTTTTTGGTTACAATGAGCTCTGGGGCCAACGTCCTGACTTTC
>-|TRBJ2-2|TRBD2|TRBV7-2
CASSFGLAGGTGELFF
TGTGCCAGCAGCTTCGGACTAGCGGGCGGAACCGGGGAGCTGTTTTTT
>-|TRBJ2-7|-|TRBV7-9
CASRIGRSSSYEQYF
TGTGCCAGCAGGATAGGGCGTTCGAGCTCCTACGAGCAGTACTTC
>-|TRBJ2-3|TRBD2|TRBV5-1
CASSLGLAGNTDTQYF
TGCGCCAGCAGCTTAGGGCTAGCGGGAAACACAGATACGCAGTATTTT
>once|TRBJ2-1|-|TRBV9
CASSVAMTRVNEQFF
TGTGCCAGCAGCGTAGCTATGACTCGAGTCAATGAGCAGTTCTTC
>-|TRBJ2-7|-|TRBV27
CASSLSNTYEQYF
TGTGCCAGCAGTTTATCTAATACCTACGAGCAGTACTTC
>-|TRBJ1-5|-|TRBV18
CASSPGYSNQPQHF
TGTGCCAGCTCCCCGGGTTATAGCAATCAGCCCCAGCATTTT
>once|TRBJ2-1|-|TRBV7-2
CASSQGASSYNEQFF
TGTGCCAGCAGCCAGGGAGCCAGCTCCTACAATGAGCAGTTCTTC
>-|TRBJ1-1|TRBD1|TRBV5-1
CASSGRTGDTEAFF
TGCGCCAGCAGCGGAAGGACAGGGGACACTGAAGCTTTCTTT
>few|TRBJ2-7|-|TRBV27
CASSLFPPGLSGLTPLEQYF
TGTGCCAGCAGTTTATTCCCCCCAGGACTAAGCGGCCTGACCCCTCTCGAGCAGTACTTC
>-|TRBJ2-7|-|TRBV5-1
CASSLFAGPIYEQYF
TGCGCCAGCAGCTTGTTTGCGGGCCCTATCTACGAGCAGTACTTC
>-|TRBJ2-1|TRBD2|TRBV19
CASSIVVVAGASYNEQFF
TGTGCCAGTAGTATAGTGGTTGTAGCGGGAGCGTCCTACAATGAGCAGTTCTTC
>-|TRBJ1-2|TRBD1|TRBV28
CASSVWTGTEGYTF
TGTGCCAGCAGTGTATGGACAGGGACCGAGGGCTACACCTTC
>-|TRBJ1-2|-|TRBV28
CASSLVLSRGNYGYTF
TGTGCCAGCAGTTTAGTTCTTTCCCGGGGTAACTATGGCTACACCTTC
>-|TRBJ2-1|-|TRBV5-1
CASSLPLGYHNEQFF
TGCGCCAGCAGCTTGCCACTAGGGTATCACAATGAGCAGTTCTTC
>-|TRBJ1-1|-|TRBV6-5
CASSYGIQKTEAFF
TGTGCCAGCAGTTACGGTATACAGAAAACTGAAGCTTTCTTT
>-|TRBJ2-2|-|TRBV11-3
CASSPGFNTGELFF
TGTGCCAGCAGCCCGGGATTTAACACCGGGGAGCTGTTTTTT
>few|TRBJ1-2|-|TRBV7-3
CASSRRRTNYGYTF
TGTGCCAGCAGCAGGCGACGGACCAACTATGGCTACACCTTC
>once|TRBJ1-2|-|TRBV5-4
CASSLGRVVGYGYTF
TGTGCCAGCAGCTTGGGCAGGGTGGTTGGATATGGCTACACCTTC
>-|TRBJ2-3|TRBD1|TRBV9
CASSVSQGVGTDTQYF
TGTGCCAGCAGCGTTTCACAGGGGGTTGGTACAGATACGCAGTATTTT
>few|TRBJ2-3|-|TRBV29-1
CSVHRGGVSTDTQYF
TGCAGCGTGCACAGAGGGGGGGTGAGCACAGATACGCAGTATTTT
>-|TRBJ2-3|TRBD1|TRBV9
CASSVEPGTGQYF
TGTGCCAGCAGCGTAGAACCTGGGACAGGGCAGTATTTT
>-|TRBJ2-3|TRBD2|TRBV9
CASSISGTNTDTQYF
TGTGCCAGCAGCATTAGCGGGACCAACACAGATACGCAGTATTTT
>-|TRBJ1-1|TRBD1|TRBV9
CASSPQGGNTEAFF
TGTGCCAGCAGCCCTCAGGGGGGGAACACTGAAGCTTTCTTT
>-|TRBJ2-7|TRBD1|TRBV6-5
CASRTGSYEQYF
TGTGCCAGCAGGACAGGGTCCTACGAGCAGTACTTC
>-|TRBJ1-2|TRBD1|TRBV5-1
CASSSGGQLYGYTF
TGCGCCAGCAGCTCGGGGGGACAGCTCTATGGCTACACCTTC